This TCR beta chain comes out of a study of blood T cell repertoires in COVID-19 (dated by TCRdb to 2020 to 2022). Regarding the study in general: Samples from collaborators originated in the United States, Italy and Spain and spanned both the acute and convalescent phases of COVID-19. The material from the prospective study consisted of cDNA or gDNA derived from T cells, B-cell-depleted T cells, or PBMCs. Subjects who had been exposed to COVID-19, were actively infected with it, or had recovered from it provided the deeply sampled blood TCRbeta repertoires that made up the dataset. The repertoires were made available in a free public database intended to serve as a resource for research on the immune response to SARS-CoV-2. Samples were obtained from the ongoing ImmuneRACE study (first 160 participants) and from 950 to 1,500 subjects provided by 6 global collaborators. The sample metadata nearly always contained a de-identified subject ID, COVID-19 status, age in years and sex. Where HLA class I and class II types were available, the types were taken from metadata supplied by the sample provider, not from assay-based typing. Study-wide conclusions, independent of this receptor: The amount of clinical and demographic metadata varied by source and participant and was provided uncurated.

Taken from cysteine to phenylalanine, the CDR3 has 15 residues. Of the read, only the CDR3 DNA is kept; its 45 bases are in frame from base 1. The V end loses 0 bases and the J end loses 1 base, and a stretch of 10 bases separates them. The germline V gene specifies SGHRS as CDR1 and YFSETQ as CDR2. The immunoSEQ Assay, a bias-controlled multiplex PCR, was used to amplify TCRbeta CDR3 regions from genomic DNA. Per the source publication's procedure: The number of nucleated cells in each sample was estimated from the amplification of reference gene primers within the assay. To quantify the absolute abundance of each unique TCRbeta CDR3 rearrangement, sequence reads were collapsed and filtered. For each sample, productive Simpson clonality was calculated by taking the square root of Simpson's diversity index across productive rearrangements. TCRdb limited this immuneACCESS table to in-frame rearrangements with V and J called. A share of clones is missing; checked studies link under half to unresolved V genes, and the rest is unexplained. V and J calls and clone size are copied from that table; D and trimming were computed from the DNA. This sample gives about 87,000 clones in total; roughly 80% of them show up just once. The top ten clonotypes cover approximately 4.6% of the sample.

Whole blood was collected in K2EDTA tubes by collaborating institutions according to the institutions' own protocols. For TCRbeta analysis, collaborators shipped samples as frozen whole blood, isolated PBMCs, or DNA extracted from either of those sample types. This clone was counted only a few times. Its binding antigen is unknown. Per-base quality was not reported, and no clone a single base away is much larger than it. The V gene is TRBV5-1 and the J gene is TRBJ1-2, with the D gene not confidently named. The receptor was isolated from a woman aged 45-65 years with acute or convalescent COVID-19. The sample consisted of peripheral blood. The nucleotide sequence reads TGCGCCAGCAGCTTGGAACAGAACCATAACTATGGCTACACCTTC. Its protein product is CASSLEQNHNYGYTF.